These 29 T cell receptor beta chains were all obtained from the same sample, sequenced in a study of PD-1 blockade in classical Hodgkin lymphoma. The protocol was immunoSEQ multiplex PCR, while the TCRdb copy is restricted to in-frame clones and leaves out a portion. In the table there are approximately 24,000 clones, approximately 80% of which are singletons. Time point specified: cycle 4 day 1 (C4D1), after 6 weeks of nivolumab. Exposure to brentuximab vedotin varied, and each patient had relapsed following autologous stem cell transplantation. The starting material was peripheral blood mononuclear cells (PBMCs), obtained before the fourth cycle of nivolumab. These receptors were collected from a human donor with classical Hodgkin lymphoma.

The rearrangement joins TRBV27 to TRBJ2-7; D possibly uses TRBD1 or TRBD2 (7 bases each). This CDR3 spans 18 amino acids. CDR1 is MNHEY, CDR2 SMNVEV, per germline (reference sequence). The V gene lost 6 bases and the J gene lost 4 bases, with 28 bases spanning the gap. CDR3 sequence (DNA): TGTGCCAGCAGCACGGGTCTTAAGACGACAGGGAGGGCGTACGAGCAGTACTTC. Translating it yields CASSTGLKTTGRAYEQYF.

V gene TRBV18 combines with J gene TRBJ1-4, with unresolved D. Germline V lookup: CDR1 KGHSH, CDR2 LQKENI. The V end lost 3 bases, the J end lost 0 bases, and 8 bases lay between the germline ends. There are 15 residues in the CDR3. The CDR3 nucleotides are TGTGCCAGCTCACCCCCAGCGGCAACTAATGAAAAACTGTTTTTT. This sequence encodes CASSPPAATNEKLFF.

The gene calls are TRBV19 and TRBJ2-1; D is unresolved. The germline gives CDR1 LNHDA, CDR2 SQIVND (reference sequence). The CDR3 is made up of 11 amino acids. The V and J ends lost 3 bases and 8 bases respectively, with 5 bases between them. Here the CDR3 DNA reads TGTGCCAGTAGTATTAAAGATGAGCAGTTCTTC. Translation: CASSIKDEQFF.

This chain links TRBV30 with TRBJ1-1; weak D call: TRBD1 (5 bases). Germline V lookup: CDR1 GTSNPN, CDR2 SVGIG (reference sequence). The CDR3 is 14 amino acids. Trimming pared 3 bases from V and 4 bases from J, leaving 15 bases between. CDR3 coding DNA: TGTGCCTGGAGAGACGGGGGGTCGAGCACTGAAGCTTTCTTT. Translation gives CAWRDGGSSTEAFF.

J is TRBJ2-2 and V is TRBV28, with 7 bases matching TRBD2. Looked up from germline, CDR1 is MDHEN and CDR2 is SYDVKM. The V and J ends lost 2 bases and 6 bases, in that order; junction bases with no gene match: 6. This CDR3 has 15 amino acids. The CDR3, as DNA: TGTGCCAGCAGTTTAGGCGGACTAGGGTCCGGGGAGCTGTTTTTT. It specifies CASSLGGLGSGELFF.

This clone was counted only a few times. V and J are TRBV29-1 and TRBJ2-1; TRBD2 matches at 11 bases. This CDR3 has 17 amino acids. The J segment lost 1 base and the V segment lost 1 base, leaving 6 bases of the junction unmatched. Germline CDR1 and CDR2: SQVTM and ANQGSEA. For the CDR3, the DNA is TGCAGCGTTGAAGGACTAGCGGGAATGGCTTCCTACAATGAGCAGTTCTTC. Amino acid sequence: CSVEGLAGMASYNEQFF.

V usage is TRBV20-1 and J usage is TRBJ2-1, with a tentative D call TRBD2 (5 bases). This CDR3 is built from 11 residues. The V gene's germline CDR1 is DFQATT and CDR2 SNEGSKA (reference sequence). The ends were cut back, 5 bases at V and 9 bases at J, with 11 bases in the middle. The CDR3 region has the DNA TGCAGTGCTGGACTCGCGGCTGAGCAGTTCTTC. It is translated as CSAGLAAEQFF.

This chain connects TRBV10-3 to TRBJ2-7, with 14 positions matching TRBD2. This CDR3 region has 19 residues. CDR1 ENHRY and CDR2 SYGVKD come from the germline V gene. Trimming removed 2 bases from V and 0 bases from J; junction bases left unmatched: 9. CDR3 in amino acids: CAISEPTTSGGDYSYEQYF. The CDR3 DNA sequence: TGTGCCATCAGTGAGCCTACGACTAGCGGGGGGGACTACTCCTACGAGCAGTACTTC.

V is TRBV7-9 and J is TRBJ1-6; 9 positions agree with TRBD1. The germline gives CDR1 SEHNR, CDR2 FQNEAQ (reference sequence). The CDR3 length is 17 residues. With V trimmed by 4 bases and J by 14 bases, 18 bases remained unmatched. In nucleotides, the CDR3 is TGTGCCAGCAGCTCAGATACAAACGGGGACAGGGAGTCAACCCTCCACTTT. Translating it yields CASSSDTNGDRESTLHF.

The CDR3 protein is CAWRPGNTIYF. The CDR3 DNA sequence: TGTGCCTGGAGACCGGGGAACACCATATATTTT. The V gene is TRBV30, the J gene TRBJ1-3; the D is unclear. The germline gives CDR1 GTSNPN, CDR2 SVGIG (reference sequence). With 3 bases removed from V and 7 bases from J, the gap between germline ends came to 7 bases. The CDR3 has 11 residues.

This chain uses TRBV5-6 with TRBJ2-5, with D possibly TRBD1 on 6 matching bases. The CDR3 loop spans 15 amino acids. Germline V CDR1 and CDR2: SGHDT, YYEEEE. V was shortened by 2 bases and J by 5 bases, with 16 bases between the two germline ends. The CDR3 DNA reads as TGTGCCAGCAGCTTTGGGGGCAGGAGAGGGGAGACCCAGTACTTC. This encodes CASSFGGRRGETQYF. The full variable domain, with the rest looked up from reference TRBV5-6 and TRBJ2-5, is DAGVTQSPTHLIKTRGQQVTLRCSPKSGHDTVSWYQQALGQGPQFIFQYYEEEERQRGNFPDRFSGHQFPNYSSELNVNALLLGDSALYLCASSFGGRRGETQYFGPGTRLLVL.

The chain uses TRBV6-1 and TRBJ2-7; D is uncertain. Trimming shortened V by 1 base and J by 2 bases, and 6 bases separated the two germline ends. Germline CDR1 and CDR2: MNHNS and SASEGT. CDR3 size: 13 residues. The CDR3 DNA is TGTGCCAGCAGTGAAGGGGTCACCTACGAGCAGTACTTC. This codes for CASSEGVTYEQYF.

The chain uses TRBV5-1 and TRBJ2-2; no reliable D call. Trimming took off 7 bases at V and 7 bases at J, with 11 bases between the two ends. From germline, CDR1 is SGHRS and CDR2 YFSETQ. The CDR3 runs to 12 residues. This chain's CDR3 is CASGRQDGELFF. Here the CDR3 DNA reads TGCGCCAGCGGCAGACAAGACGGGGAGCTGTTTTTT.

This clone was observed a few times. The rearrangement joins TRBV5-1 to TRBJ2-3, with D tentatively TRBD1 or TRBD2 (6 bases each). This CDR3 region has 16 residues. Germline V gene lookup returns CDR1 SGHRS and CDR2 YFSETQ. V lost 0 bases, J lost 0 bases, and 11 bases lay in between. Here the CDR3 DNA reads TGCGCCAGCAGCTTGGGTCGGGGGCAAAGCACAGATACGCAGTATTTT. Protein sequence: CASSLGRGQSTDTQYF. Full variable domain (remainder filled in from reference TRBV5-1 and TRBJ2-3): KAGVTQTPRYLIKTRGQQVTLSCSPISGHRSVSWYQQTPGQGLQFLFEYFSETQRNKGNFPGRFSGRQFSNSRSEMNVSTLELGDSALYLCASSLGRGQSTDTQYFGPGTRLTVL.

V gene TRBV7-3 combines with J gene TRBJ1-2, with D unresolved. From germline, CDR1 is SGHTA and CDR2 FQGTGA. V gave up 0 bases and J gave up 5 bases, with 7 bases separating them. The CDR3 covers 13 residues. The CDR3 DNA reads TGTGCCAGCAGCTTAACTCCCGAATATGGCTACACCTTC. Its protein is CASSLTPEYGYTF.

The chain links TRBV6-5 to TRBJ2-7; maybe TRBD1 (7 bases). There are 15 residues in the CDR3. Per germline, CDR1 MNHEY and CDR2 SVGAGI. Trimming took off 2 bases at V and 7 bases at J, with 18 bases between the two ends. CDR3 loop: CASSYGRRGRGEQYF. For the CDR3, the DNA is TGTGCCAGCAGTTACGGGAGGAGGGGGCGCGGGGAGCAGTACTTC.

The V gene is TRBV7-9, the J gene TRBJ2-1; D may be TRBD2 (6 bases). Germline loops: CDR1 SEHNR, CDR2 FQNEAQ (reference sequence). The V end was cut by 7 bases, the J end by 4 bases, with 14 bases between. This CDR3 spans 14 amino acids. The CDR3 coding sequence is TGTGCCAGCACCATCAGGCGGGATTACAATGAGCAGTTCTTC. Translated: CASTIRRDYNEQFF. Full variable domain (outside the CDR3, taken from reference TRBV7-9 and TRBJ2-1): DTGVSQNPRHKITKRGQNVTFRCDPISEHNRLYWYRQTLGQGPEFLTYFQNEAQLEKSRLLSDRFSAERPKGSFSTLEIQRTEQGDSAMYLCASTIRRDYNEQFFGPGTRLTVL.

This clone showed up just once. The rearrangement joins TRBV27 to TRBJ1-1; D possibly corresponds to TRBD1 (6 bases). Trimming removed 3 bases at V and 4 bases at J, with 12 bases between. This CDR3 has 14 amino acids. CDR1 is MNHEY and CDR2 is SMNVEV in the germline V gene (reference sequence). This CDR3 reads CASSFGGRSTEAFF. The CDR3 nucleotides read TGTGCCAGCAGTTTTGGGGGGCGCAGCACTGAAGCTTTCTTT.

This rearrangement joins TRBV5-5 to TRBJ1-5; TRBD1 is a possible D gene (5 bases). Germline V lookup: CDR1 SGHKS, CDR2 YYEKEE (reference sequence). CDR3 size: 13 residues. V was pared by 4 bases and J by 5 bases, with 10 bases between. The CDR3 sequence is CASSAGTDQPQHF. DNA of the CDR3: TGTGCCAGCAGCGCTGGGACCGATCAGCCCCAGCATTTT.

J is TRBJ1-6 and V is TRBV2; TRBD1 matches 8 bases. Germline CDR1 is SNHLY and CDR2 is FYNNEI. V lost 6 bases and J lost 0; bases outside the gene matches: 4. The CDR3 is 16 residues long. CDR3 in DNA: TGTGCCAGCAGGGACAGGGTGAGCTCCTATAATTCACCCCTCCACTTT. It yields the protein CASRDRVSSYNSPLHF.

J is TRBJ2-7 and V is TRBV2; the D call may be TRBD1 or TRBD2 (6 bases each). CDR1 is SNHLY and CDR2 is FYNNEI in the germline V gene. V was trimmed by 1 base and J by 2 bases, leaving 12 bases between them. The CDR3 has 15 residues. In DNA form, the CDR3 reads TGTGCCAGCAGTGAAGGGAGGGGGTCCCCCTACGAGCAGTACTTC. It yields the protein CASSEGRGSPYEQYF.

In nucleotides, the CDR3 is TGTGCCATGGGGGCAGGGGGCACAGATACGCAGTATTTT. Amino acids: CAMGAGGTDTQYF. The chain carries TRBV28 and TRBJ2-3, with D perhaps matching TRBD1 (6 bases). CDR1 MDHEN and CDR2 SYDVKM come from the germline V gene. The CDR3 is made up of 13 amino acids. The V and J ends lost 10 bases and 1 base respectively, with 12 bases between them. The whole variable domain, remainder taken from reference TRBV28 and TRBJ2-3, is DVKVTQSSRYLVKRTGEKVFLECVQDMDHENMFWYRQDPGLGLRLIYFSYDVKMKEKGDIPEGYSVSREKKERFSLILESASTNQTSMYLCAMGAGGTDTQYFGPGTRLTVL.

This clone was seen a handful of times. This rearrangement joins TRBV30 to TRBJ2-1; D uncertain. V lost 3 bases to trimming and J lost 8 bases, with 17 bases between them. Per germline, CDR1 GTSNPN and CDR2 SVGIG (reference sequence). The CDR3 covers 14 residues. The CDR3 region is CAWSLTVPVHEQFF. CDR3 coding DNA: TGTGCCTGGAGCCTAACGGTTCCAGTCCATGAGCAGTTCTTC. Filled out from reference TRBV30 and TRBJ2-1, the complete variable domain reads SQTIHQWPATLVQPVGSPLSLECTVEGTSNPNLYWYRQAAGRGLQLLFYSVGIGQISSEVPQNLSASRPQDRQFILSSKKLLLSDSGFYLCAWSLTVPVHEQFFGPGTRLTVL.

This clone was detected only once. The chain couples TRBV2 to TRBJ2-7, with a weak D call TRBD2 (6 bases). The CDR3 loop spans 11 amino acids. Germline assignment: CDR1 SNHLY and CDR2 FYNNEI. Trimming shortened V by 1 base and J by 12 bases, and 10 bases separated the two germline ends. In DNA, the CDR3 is TGTGCCAGCAGTGAAGATAGGGGAGGGTACTTC. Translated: CASSEDRGGYF.

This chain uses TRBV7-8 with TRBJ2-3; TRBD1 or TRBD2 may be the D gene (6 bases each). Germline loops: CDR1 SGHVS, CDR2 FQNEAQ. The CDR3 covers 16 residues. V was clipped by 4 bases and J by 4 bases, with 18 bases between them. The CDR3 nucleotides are TGTGCCAGCAGCTGGGGGGCCCGGCGGGTTGCAGATACGCAGTATTTT. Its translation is CASSWGARRVADTQYF.

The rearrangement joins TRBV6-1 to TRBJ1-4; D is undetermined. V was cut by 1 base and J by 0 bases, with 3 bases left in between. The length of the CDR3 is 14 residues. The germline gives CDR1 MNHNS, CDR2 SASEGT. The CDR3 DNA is TGTGCCAGCAGTGAAGGGGCAACTAATGAAAAACTGTTTTTT. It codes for CASSEGATNEKLFF.

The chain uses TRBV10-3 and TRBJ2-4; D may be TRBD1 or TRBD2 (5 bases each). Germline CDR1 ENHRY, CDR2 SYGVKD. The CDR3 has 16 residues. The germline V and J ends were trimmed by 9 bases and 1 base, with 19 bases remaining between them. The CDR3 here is CAIGVPGHGAKNIQYF. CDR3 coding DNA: TGTGCCATAGGGGTTCCGGGGCATGGTGCCAAAAACATTCAGTACTTC.

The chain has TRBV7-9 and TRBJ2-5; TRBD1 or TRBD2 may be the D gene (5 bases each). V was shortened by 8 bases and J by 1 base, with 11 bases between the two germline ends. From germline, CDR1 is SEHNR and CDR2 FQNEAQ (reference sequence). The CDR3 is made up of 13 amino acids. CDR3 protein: CASEAGAQETQYF. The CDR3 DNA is TGTGCCAGCGAAGCCGGGGCCCAAGAGACCCAGTACTTC.

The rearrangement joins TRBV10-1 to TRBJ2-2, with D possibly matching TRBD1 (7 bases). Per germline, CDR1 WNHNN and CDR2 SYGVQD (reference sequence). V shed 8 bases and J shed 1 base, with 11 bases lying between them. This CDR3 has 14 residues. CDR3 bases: TGCGCCAGCGCGGGACAGCAGAACACCGGGGAGCTGTTTTTT. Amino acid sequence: CASAGQQNTGELFF.